This T cell receptor (beta chain) was captured by sequencing in a study of T cells in Graves' hyperthyroidism and ophthalmopathy. Study-level background: The initial diagnosis was the point when peripheral blood was collected, ahead of any treatment. General observations from the study: Ophthalmopathy was predicted by the model a median of roughly 6 months ahead of onset. A model built on 13 V-J features separated ophthalmopathy from stable hyperthyroidism.

With respect to this clonotype: Its antigen is currently unknown.

Out of less than 12 ml of fresh peripheral blood came the PBMCs. The V gene's germline CDR1 is SGHRS and CDR2 YFSETQ. The CDR3 consists of 14 residues. Germline trimming cut 2 bases from V and 7 bases from J; bases unmatched to any gene: 8. Amplification yielded TCR beta CDR3 regions, with RNA transcripts as the source. Initially, a first-round RT-PCR of the TCR CDR3 employed the HTBI primer set. From the multiplex PCR reads, TCRdb called clonotypes with MiXCR, one entry per CDR3 protein. Of some 360,000 distinct CDR3 sequences listed, roughly 13% are singletons. This clonotype was obtained from a woman aged 55-75 years with Graves' hyperthyroidism. The rearrangement uses TRBV5-1 and TRBJ1-1; TRBD1 matches 7 bases. Material: blood. The CDR3 here is CASSFGTETLEAFF. The CDR3 region has the DNA TGCGCCAGCAGCTTCGGGACAGAAACCCTTGAAGCTTTCTTT. Filled out from reference TRBV5-1 and TRBJ1-1, the complete variable domain reads KAGVTQTPRYLIKTRGQQVTLSCSPISGHRSVSWYQQTPGQGLQFLFEYFSETQRNKGNFPGRFSGRQFSNSRSEMNVSTLELGDSALYLCASSFGTETLEAFFGQGTRLTVV.